Below, 28 T cell receptor beta chains from the same sample are listed, as sequenced in a study of CD8 T cell repertoires and HIV-1 epitope variants. These receptors' targets are unknown. Method: immunoSEQ multiplex PCR; TCRdb's copy keeps in-frame clones and lacks some. The sample consists of about 2,700 clones, around two thirds of them appearing once. The sequencing sample was made of cultured CD8+ T cells derived from PBMCs. These receptors came from a male donor with HIV.

The chain recombines TRBV5-8 with TRBJ2-3, with unresolved D. Germline V gene lookup returns CDR1 SGHTS and CDR2 YDEGEE. CDR3 length: 15 residues. The germline V and J ends were trimmed by 0 bases and 10 bases, with 18 bases remaining between them. The CDR3 sequence: CASSLDSVFVGAQYF. CDR3 sequence (DNA): TGTGCCAGCAGCTTGGATTCTGTTTTTGTAGGAGCGCAGTATTTT.

This clone was observed a handful of times. The J gene is TRBJ1-2, the V gene TRBV5-4; D gene uncertain. Germline CDR1 is SGHNT and CDR2 is YYREEE (reference sequence). The CDR3 consists of 12 residues. Trimming shortened V by 4 bases and J by 6 bases, and 10 bases separated the two germline ends. The CDR3 here is CASSPEGNGYTF. CDR3 DNA: TGTGCCAGCAGCCCCGAAGGGAATGGCTACACCTTC.

The rearrangement links TRBV6-5 to TRBJ2-7; 9 bases fit TRBD2. The CDR3 covers 14 residues. The trim removed 2 bases at V and 2 bases at J, leaving 1 base unmatched. Per germline, CDR1 MNHEY and CDR2 SVGAGI. The CDR3 region has the DNA TGTGCCAGCAGTTACGGGACTAGCCCCTACGAGCAGTACTTC. This sequence encodes CASSYGTSPYEQYF.

The V gene is TRBV15, the J gene TRBJ2-1; D is possibly TRBD2 (6 bases). CDR1 and CDR2 from the germline V gene are LNHNV and YYDKDF (reference sequence). Trimming pared 2 bases from V and 7 bases from J, leaving 12 bases between. The CDR3 has 14 amino acids. In nucleotides, the CDR3 is TGTGCCACCAGCAGAAGCCAGGCGGGGAATGAGCAGTTCTTC. It specifies CATSRSQAGNEQFF.

CDR3 coding DNA: TGTGCCAGCAGCGTATCCGGGACAGGGCCCCGGGAGACCCAGTACTTC. As protein: CASSVSGTGPRETQYF. The chain uses TRBV9 and TRBJ2-5; 9 positions match TRBD1. This CDR3 is built from 16 residues. Per the germline V gene, CDR1 is SGDLS and CDR2 is YYNGEE. Losses at the gene ends were 1 base for V and 5 bases for J; bases not matched to a gene: 9.

The V and J genes are TRBV7-6 and TRBJ2-3, with 9 bases that match TRBD2. Per the germline V gene, CDR1 is SGHVS and CDR2 is FNYEAQ. This CDR3 has 18 amino acids. Unmatched junction bases numbered 7, after V lost 0 bases and J lost 0 bases. CDR3 coding DNA: TGTGCCAGCAGCTTAGCGCGGGCTAGCGGGACGAGCACAGATACGCAGTATTTT. Its protein is CASSLARASGTSTDTQYF.

This clone appeared a single time. This sequence joins TRBV7-9 and TRBJ2-5; 8 bases fit TRBD1. CDR1 and CDR2 (germline): SEHNR, FQNEAQ (reference sequence). The trim removed 1 base at V and 3 bases at J, leaving 7 bases unmatched. This CDR3 has 16 residues. CDR3 protein: CASSLVARGPEETQYF. The CDR3 DNA reads as TGTGCCAGCAGCTTAGTCGCCAGGGGGCCCGAAGAGACCCAGTACTTC.

The chain uses TRBV5-6 and TRBJ2-2, with 10 bases lining up with TRBD1. The germline V gene has CDR1 SGHDT and CDR2 YYEEEE. The J segment lost 6 bases and the V segment lost 3 bases, leaving 5 bases of the junction unmatched. The CDR3 runs to 15 residues. Written as DNA, the CDR3 is TGTGCCAGCAGCTCCCGGACAGGGGGGGCCGGGGAGCTGTTTTTT. This sequence encodes CASSSRTGGAGELFF. Together with reference TRBV5-6 and TRBJ2-2, the CDR3 gives the full variable domain: DAGVTQSPTHLIKTRGQQVTLRCSPKSGHDTVSWYQQALGQGPQFIFQYYEEEERQRGNFPDRFSGHQFPNYSSELNVNALLLGDSALYLCASSSRTGGAGELFFGEGSRLTVL.

This clone was recorded a few times. The germline gene is not matched at one end of the junction; a read error may be the cause. This rearrangement joins TRBV29-1 to TRBJ1-1; D unresolved. The CDR3 has 10 amino acids. Germline lookup yields CDR1 SQVTM and CDR2 ANQGSEA. The DNA of the CDR3 is TGCAGCGTTAAAGACACTGAAGCTTTCTTT. It encodes CSVKDTEAFF.

The chain combines TRBV4-3 with TRBJ2-3; 7 bases are shared with TRBD2. CDR3 length: 16 amino acids. V was clipped by 0 bases and J by 5 bases; unmatched bases: 8. Germline lookup yields CDR1 LGHNA and CDR2 YSLEER. The CDR3 DNA sequence: TGCGCCAGCAGCCAAGACGTAGGACTAGGTGGAGATACGCAGTATTTT. Its protein is CASSQDVGLGGDTQYF.

This clone has just a few counts. The CDR3 DNA reads as TGTGCCAGCAGCCAAGTAAGAGAGAACACTGAAGCTTTCTTT. It translates to CASSQVRENTEAFF. The rearrangement links TRBV4-2 to TRBJ1-1; D uncertain. The V end was cut by 1 base, the J end by 1 base, with 7 bases between. CDR3 length: 14 amino acids. CDR1 is LGHNA, CDR2 YNFKEQ, per germline.

J is TRBJ2-7 and V is TRBV28; 11 bases are a match to TRBD1. The CDR3 is made up of 15 amino acids. Trimming at V came to 6 bases and at J to 2 bases, leaving 6 bases not matched to a gene. From germline, CDR1 is MDHEN and CDR2 SYDVKM. The CDR3 sequence is CASRGTGGRTYEQYF. CDR3 nucleotides: TGTGCCAGCAGGGGGACAGGGGGAAGAACCTACGAGCAGTACTTC.

V usage is TRBV28 and J usage is TRBJ2-1; D is perhaps TRBD2 (5 bases). In germline, CDR1 is MDHEN, CDR2 SYDVKM. Trimming took 5 bases from V and 4 from J, leaving 27 bases between them. CDR3 length: 19 amino acids. CDR3: CASSGQLDKAEELYNEQFF. CDR3 sequence (DNA): TGTGCCAGCAGTGGGCAATTGGATAAAGCGGAGGAGCTGTACAATGAGCAGTTCTTC.

The chain joins TRBV7-9 to TRBJ2-1; TRBD1 aligns across 9 bases. In germline, CDR1 is SEHNR, CDR2 FQNEAQ (reference sequence). The CDR3 sequence is 13 residues long. V gave up 5 bases and J gave up 7 bases; unmatched junction bases: 3. DNA for the CDR3: TGTGCCAGCAGCATGGGACAGGGAAATGAGCAGTTCTTC. This sequence encodes CASSMGQGNEQFF.

J is TRBJ2-4 and V is TRBV6-1; D is possibly TRBD2 (5 bases). This CDR3 is 14 amino acids long. The V gene lost 6 bases and the J gene lost 7 bases, with 16 bases spanning the gap. CDR1 is MNHNS, CDR2 SASEGT, per germline. CDR3 nucleotides: TGTGCCAGCAGACTAGACCCTGACGGGAACATTCAGTACTTC. Translated, it gives CASRLDPDGNIQYF.

This chain uses TRBV6-5 with TRBJ2-6; D ambiguous. V shed 7 bases and J shed 1 base, with 8 bases lying between them. The germline CDR1 and CDR2 sequences are MNHEY and SVGAGI. The CDR3 is 14 amino acids. CDR3 sequence reads: CASTLVSGANVLTF. As DNA, the CDR3 is TGTGCCAGCACCTTAGTATCTGGGGCCAACGTCCTGACTTTC.

V and J are TRBV7-3 and TRBJ2-3, with D possibly being TRBD2 (6 bases). Germline V lookup: CDR1 SGHTA, CDR2 FQGTGA. The CDR3 is 15 residues long. With 1 base removed from V and 0 bases from J, the gap between germline ends came to 8 bases. CDR3: CASSLIAESTDTQYF. CDR3 in DNA: TGTGCCAGCAGCTTAATAGCGGAGAGCACAGATACGCAGTATTTT. Combining the CDR3 with reference TRBV7-3 and TRBJ2-3 gives the whole variable domain GAGVSQTPSNKVTEKGKYVELRCDPISGHTALYWYRQSLGQGPEFLIYFQGTGAADDSGLPNDRFFAVRPEGSVSTLKIQRTERGDSAVYLCASSLIAESTDTQYFGPGTRLTVL.

The chain employs TRBV6-5 and TRBJ2-1; 11 bases agree with TRBD1. Germline V gene data show CDR1 as MNHEY and CDR2 as SVGAGI. With 2 bases clipped from V and 7 bases from J, the junction kept 4 bases outside the gene matches. This CDR3 has 15 amino acids. The CDR3 is CASSYADRGRNEQFF. The CDR3 bases are TGTGCCAGCAGTTACGCGGACAGGGGGCGAAATGAGCAGTTCTTC.

This clone was seen a handful of times. The chain employs TRBV6-4 and TRBJ1-2, with D possibly being TRBD1 (6 bases). Trimming pared 4 bases from V and 4 bases from J, leaving 16 bases between. The CDR3 has 15 residues. Germline V gives CDR1 MRHNA, CDR2 SNTAGT. The CDR3 bases are TGTGCCAGCAGTGTCGAGCCGGGACAAAGCTATGGCTACACCTTC. Translating gives CASSVEPGQSYGYTF.

This clone is a singleton in its sample. J is TRBJ2-7 and V is TRBV13; 14 positions agree with TRBD2. In germline, CDR1 is PRHDT, CDR2 FYEKMQ (reference sequence). J lost 5 bases, V lost 4 bases, and 10 bases had no gene match. The CDR3 covers 17 residues. CDR3 sequence: CASSSGLAGGATNEQYF. The CDR3 DNA follows: TGTGCCAGCAGCTCCGGACTAGCGGGGGGTGCCACCAACGAGCAGTACTTC.

This clone is large in the sample. The rearrangement joins TRBV5-6 to TRBJ1-2; no clear D gene. The V gene's germline CDR1 is SGHDT and CDR2 YYEEEE. The CDR3 has 16 residues. V was clipped by 4 bases and J by 3 bases, with 19 bases between them. The CDR3 region is CASSPWPVELDYGYTF. CDR3 bases: TGTGCCAGCAGCCCTTGGCCGGTAGAATTGGACTATGGCTACACCTTC. The full variable domain, in which reference TRBV5-6 and TRBJ1-2 provide the parts outside the CDR3, is DAGVTQSPTHLIKTRGQQVTLRCSPKSGHDTVSWYQQALGQGPQFIFQYYEEEERQRGNFPDRFSGHQFPNYSSELNVNALLLGDSALYLCASSPWPVELDYGYTFGSGTRLTVV.

This chain's CDR3 is CASSSGLASYYNEQFF. CDR3 DNA: TGTGCCAGTAGTTCGGGACTAGCGAGCTACTACAATGAGCAGTTCTTC. This chain joins TRBV19 and TRBJ2-1; 10 nucleotides line up with TRBD2. The CDR3 length is 16 residues. V shed 5 bases, J shed 3 bases, and the junction held 7 bases outside the gene matches. Germline V gene lookup returns CDR1 LNHDA and CDR2 SQIVND (reference sequence).

The rearrangement uses TRBV5-4 and TRBJ2-5; D not resolved. The germline V gene encodes CDR1 SGHNT and CDR2 YYREEE (reference sequence). The CDR3 has 15 residues. With 2 bases removed from V and 0 bases from J, the gap between germline ends came to 11 bases. The CDR3 reads CASSFPADYQETQYF. Here the CDR3 DNA reads TGTGCCAGCAGCTTCCCGGCTGATTACCAAGAGACCCAGTACTTC.

The rearrangement joins TRBV6-1 to TRBJ2-1; no firm D call. This CDR3 has 12 residues. The V end was cut by 3 bases, the J end by 9 bases, with 9 bases between. In germline, CDR1 is MNHNS, CDR2 SASEGT. The CDR3 region has the DNA TGTGCCAGCAGTGACTTCCCCGCTGAGCAGTTCTTC. This codes for CASSDFPAEQFF.

The sample holds a few counts of this clone. The chain couples TRBV9 to TRBJ1-3; tentatively, D is TRBD1 (5 bases). The germline CDR1 and CDR2 sequences are SGDLS and YYNGEE. The CDR3 totals 14 residues. V was clipped by 7 bases and J by 3 bases, with 14 bases between them. The CDR3 nucleotides are TGTGCCAGCGACTCGGGGGGACGTGGAAACACCATATATTTT. Translated, it gives CASDSGGRGNTIYF.

The V and J genes are TRBV4-1 and TRBJ1-5; 7 bases map to TRBD1. Trimming took 1 base from V and 1 from J; bases not matched to a gene: 4. The CDR3 totals 16 residues. Germline CDR1 reads MGHRA; CDR2 reads YSYEKL. CDR3 nucleotide sequence: TGCGCCAGCAGCCAAGTATGGGGACAGAGCAATCAGCCCCAGCATTTT. Translating it yields CASSQVWGQSNQPQHF.

This clone came up once. This chain joins TRBV19 and TRBJ1-5; D is uncertain. This CDR3 spans 14 amino acids. Germline V gene lookup returns CDR1 LNHDA and CDR2 SQIVND (reference sequence). V was clipped by 1 base and J by 2 bases, with 6 bases between them. CDR3 DNA: TGTGCCAGTAGTATAGTGCAGGGCAATCAGCCCCAGCATTTT. This gives the protein CASSIVQGNQPQHF.

V gene TRBV5-4 combines with J gene TRBJ2-1, with 7 bases that match TRBD2. Trimming cost V 2 bases and J 7 bases; bases outside gene matches: 6. This CDR3 is 14 amino acids long. Germline V gene data show CDR1 as SGHNT and CDR2 as YYREEE (reference sequence). The CDR3 sequence: CASSLGAGDNEQFF. The CDR3 nucleotides are TGTGCCAGCAGCTTAGGGGCGGGGGATAATGAGCAGTTCTTC.